This section outlines one T cell receptor beta chain sequence together with its context. This specimen comes from a study of T cell changes during pregnancy in multiple sclerosis. Sequenced by immunoSEQ multiplex PCR; TCRdb stores in-frame clones only, minus some. In the table there are 60,000 to 75,000 clones, 90% to 95% of which are singletons. Unmatched junction bases numbered 3, after V lost 0 bases and J lost 3 bases. Germline loops: CDR1 SGHDT, CDR2 YYEEEE. The CDR3 extends over 16 amino acids. V usage is TRBV5-6 and J usage is TRBJ2-1; TRBD2 agrees at 10 bases. The sequence was obtained from a female donor with multiple sclerosis, enrolled in a pregnancy study. The sample here was peripheral blood, taken after pregnancy. The CDR3 DNA is TGTGCCAGCAGCTTGGGGCTAGCGGGAGTCTACAATGAGCAGTTCTTC. This codes for CASSLGLAGVYNEQFF.